The subject of this entry is one T cell receptor beta chain. The antigen remains unidentified. TCRdb's table, derived via immunoSEQ multiplex PCR, lists solely in-frame clones and lacks some. The sample has more than 5,000 clones, about 85% seen once. These data are taken from a study of T cells in lung cancer brain metastases. In the study overall: Most of the roughly 20 patients had smoked, with a median of about 40 pack-years. No interval therapy was given to about 90% of the roughly 20 patients. Findings and caveats of the study: Few clones were shared between paired lesions (mean Morisita around 0.2); most were lesion-specific.

Tumor areas were macrodissected from roughly five deparaffinized, unstained approximately 10 um sections guided by marked H&E slides. The clonotype originates from a woman between 50 and 59 years old with non-small cell lung cancer that had spread to the brain. Material: tumor tissue from a brain metastasis.

The DNA for the CDR3 is TGTGCCAGCAGCTTAACCTTAGGGTCTGGCGAAAAACTGTTTTTT. This codes for CASSLTLGSGEKLFF. This chain connects TRBV11-2 to TRBJ1-4; D gene ambiguous. Germline CDR1 SGHAT, CDR2 FQNNGV. There are 15 residues in the CDR3. The germline V and J ends were trimmed by 2 bases and 8 bases, with 15 bases remaining between them.